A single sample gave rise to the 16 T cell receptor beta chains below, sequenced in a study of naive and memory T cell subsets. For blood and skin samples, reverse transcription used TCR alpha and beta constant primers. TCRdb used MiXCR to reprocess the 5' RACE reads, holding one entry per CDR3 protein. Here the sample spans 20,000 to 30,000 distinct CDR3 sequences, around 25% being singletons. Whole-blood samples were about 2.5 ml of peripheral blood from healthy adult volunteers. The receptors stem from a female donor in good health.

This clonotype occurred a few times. In nucleotides, the CDR3 is TGCAGTGTGACTAGGGGAGGCAATGAGCAGTTCTTC. This encodes CSVTRGGNEQFF. V is TRBV20-1 and J is TRBJ2-1; D may be TRBD2 (6 bases). This CDR3 has 12 amino acids. V was shortened by 7 bases and J by 6 bases, with 13 bases between the two germline ends. CDR1 and CDR2 from the germline V gene are DFQATT and SNEGSKA (reference sequence).

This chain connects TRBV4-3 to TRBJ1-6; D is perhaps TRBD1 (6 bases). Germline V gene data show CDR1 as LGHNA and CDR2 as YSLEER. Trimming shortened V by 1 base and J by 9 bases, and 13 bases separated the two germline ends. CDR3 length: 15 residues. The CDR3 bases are TGCGCCAGCAGCCAAGCCGGGACAAGTACTTCACCCCTCCACTTT. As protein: CASSQAGTSTSPLHF.

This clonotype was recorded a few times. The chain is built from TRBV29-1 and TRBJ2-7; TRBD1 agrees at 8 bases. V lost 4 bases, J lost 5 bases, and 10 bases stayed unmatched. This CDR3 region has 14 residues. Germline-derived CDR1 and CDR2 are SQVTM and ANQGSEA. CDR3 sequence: CSVGRGTGGHEQYF. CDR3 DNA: TGCAGCGTTGGCCGCGGGACAGGAGGCCACGAGCAGTACTTC.

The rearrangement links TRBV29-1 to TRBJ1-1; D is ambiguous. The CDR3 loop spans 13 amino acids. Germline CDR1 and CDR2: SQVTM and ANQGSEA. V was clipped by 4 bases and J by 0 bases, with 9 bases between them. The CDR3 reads CSVGVGMNTEAFF. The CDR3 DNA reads TGCAGCGTTGGGGTGGGGATGAACACTGAAGCTTTCTTT.

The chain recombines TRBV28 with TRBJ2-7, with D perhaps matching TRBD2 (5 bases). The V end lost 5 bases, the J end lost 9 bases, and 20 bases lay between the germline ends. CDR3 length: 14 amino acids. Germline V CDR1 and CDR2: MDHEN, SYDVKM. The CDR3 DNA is TGTGCCAGCAGTCCGCCGCGGGCCCTGTCTGGGCAGTACTTC. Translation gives CASSPPRALSGQYF.

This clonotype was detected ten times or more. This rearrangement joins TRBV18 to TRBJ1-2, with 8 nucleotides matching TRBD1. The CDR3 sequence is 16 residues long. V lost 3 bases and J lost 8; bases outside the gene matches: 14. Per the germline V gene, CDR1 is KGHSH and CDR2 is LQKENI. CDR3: CASSPNQGQGTRGYTF. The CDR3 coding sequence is TGTGCCAGCTCACCCAATCAAGGACAGGGTACGAGGGGCTACACCTTC. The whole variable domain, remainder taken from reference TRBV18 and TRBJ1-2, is NAGVMQNPRHLVRRRGQEARLRCSPMKGHSHVYWYRQLPEEGLKFMVYLQKENIIDESGMPKERFSAEFPKEGPSILRIQQVVRGDSAAYFCASSPNQGQGTRGYTFGSGTRLTVV.

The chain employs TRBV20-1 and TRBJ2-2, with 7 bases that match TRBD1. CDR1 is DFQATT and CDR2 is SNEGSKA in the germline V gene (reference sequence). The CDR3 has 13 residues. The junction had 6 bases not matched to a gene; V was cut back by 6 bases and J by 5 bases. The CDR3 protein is CSAWGRGTGELFF. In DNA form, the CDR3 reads TGCAGTGCCTGGGGCAGGGGGACCGGGGAGCTGTTTTTT.

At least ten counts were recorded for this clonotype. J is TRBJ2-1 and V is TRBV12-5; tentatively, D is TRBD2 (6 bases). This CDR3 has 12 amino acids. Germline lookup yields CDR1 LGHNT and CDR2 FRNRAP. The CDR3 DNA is TGTGCCAGCGGGCCCCGAGTGGATGAGCAGTTCTTC. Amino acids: CASGPRVDEQFF.

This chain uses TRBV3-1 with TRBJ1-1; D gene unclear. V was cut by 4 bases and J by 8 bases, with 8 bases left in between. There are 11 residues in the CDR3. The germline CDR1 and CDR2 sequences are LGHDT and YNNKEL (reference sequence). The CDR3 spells CASSLIGEAFF. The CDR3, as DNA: TGTGCCAGCAGCCTTATAGGGGAAGCTTTCTTT.

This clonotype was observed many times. The CDR3 region has the DNA TGCAGTGCTAGAGATCAGGTAGATACGCAGTATTTT. It translates to CSARDQVDTQYF. The rearrangement uses TRBV20-1 and TRBJ2-3; unclear D gene. The V gene lost 0 bases and the J gene lost 5 bases, with 6 bases spanning the gap. Per germline, CDR1 DFQATT and CDR2 SNEGSKA (reference sequence). The CDR3 length is 12 residues.

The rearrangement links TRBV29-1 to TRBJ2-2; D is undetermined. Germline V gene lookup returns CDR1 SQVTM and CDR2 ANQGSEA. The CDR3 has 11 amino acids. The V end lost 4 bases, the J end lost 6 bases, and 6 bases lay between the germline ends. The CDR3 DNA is TGCAGCGTTGCCAGCCCCGGGGAGCTGTTTTTT. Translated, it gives CSVASPGELFF.

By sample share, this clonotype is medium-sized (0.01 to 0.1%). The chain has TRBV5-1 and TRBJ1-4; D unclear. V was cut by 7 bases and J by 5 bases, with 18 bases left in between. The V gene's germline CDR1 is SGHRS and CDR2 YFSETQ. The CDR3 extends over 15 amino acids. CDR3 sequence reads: CASASGLHSNEKLFF. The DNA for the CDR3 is TGCGCCAGCGCGTCAGGCCTTCACTCGAATGAAAAACTGTTTTTT.

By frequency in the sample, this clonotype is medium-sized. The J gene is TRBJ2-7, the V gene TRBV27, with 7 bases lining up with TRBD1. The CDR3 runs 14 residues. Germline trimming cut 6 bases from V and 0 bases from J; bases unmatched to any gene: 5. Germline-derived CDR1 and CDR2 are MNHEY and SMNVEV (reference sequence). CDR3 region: CASRGQTSSYEQYF. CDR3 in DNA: TGTGCCAGCAGGGGACAGACGAGCTCCTACGAGCAGTACTTC.

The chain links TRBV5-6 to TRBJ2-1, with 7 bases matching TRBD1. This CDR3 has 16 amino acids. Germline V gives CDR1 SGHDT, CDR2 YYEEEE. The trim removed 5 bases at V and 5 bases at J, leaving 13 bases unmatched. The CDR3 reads CASSLTGKLVDNEQFF. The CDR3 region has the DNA TGTGCCAGCAGTCTGACAGGGAAGTTAGTAGACAATGAGCAGTTCTTC.

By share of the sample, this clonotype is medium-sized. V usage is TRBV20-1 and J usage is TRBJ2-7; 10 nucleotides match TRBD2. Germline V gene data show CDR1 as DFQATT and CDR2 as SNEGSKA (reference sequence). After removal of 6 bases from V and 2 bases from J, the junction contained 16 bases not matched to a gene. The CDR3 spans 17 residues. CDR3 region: CSARRTLAGARAYEQYF. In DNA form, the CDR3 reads TGCAGTGCCCGCCGGACGCTAGCGGGAGCTAGGGCCTACGAGCAGTACTTC.

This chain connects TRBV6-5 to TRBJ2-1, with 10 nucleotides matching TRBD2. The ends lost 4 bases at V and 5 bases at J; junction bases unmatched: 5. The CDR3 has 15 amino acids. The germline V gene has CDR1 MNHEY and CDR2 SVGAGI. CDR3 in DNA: TGTGCCAGCAGTTTCACCGGGACTAGCGACAATGAGCAGTTCTTC. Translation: CASSFTGTSDNEQFF.